This TCR beta chain came from a study of identical twins. cDNA molecules carried unique molecular identifiers, and template switching added a universal primer site. MiXCR was run by TCRdb on the 5' RACE reads, yielding one entry per CDR3 protein. The sample lists 1.5 million to 2 million distinct CDR3 sequences, 25% to 35% occurring once. This clonotype has just a few counts. The junction shows a germline mismatch at one end, possibly a read error. Healthy Caucasians, and only they, were the donors. CDR3 length equals 14 residues. Germline CDR1 is DFQATT and CDR2 is SNEGSKA (reference sequence). The TCR comes from a newborn girl in good health. The chain links TRBV20-1 to TRBJ1-1; TRBD1 matches at 7 bases. Sample: cord blood. CDR3 sequence reads: CSADISTGDTEAFF. The CDR3 DNA follows: TGCAGTGCTGACATCTCCACAGGGGACACTGAGGCTTTCTTT.